The rows below give T cell receptor beta chains drawn from one sample of a study of blood T cell repertoires in COVID-19. Clones were read by immunoSEQ multiplex PCR, and TCRdb kept only the in-frame ones, dropping some. The repertoire consists of some 280,000 clones, with 70% to 90% occurring once and the leading ten covering less than 3%. The sample consisted of peripheral blood. The source of these receptors is a woman in her thirties with active or convalescent COVID-19. Both conserved end residues are part of each CDR3. A D gene is named only where the DNA matches it firmly. Some rows have no size entry. The others give once, few or many, or a class for an expanded clone.

NA,NA,TRBJ2-3,TRBV3-1/TRBV3-2,TGTGCCAGCAGCCAAGCTGGCGGCGGATATAGCACAGATACGCAGTATTTT,CASSQAGGGYSTDTQYF
TRBD1,NA,TRBJ2-6,TRBV9,TGTGCCAGCAGCGGTAACCCGGGACAGGGATGGCTCCTCCCTGGGGCCAACGTCCTGACTTTC,CASSGNPGQGWLLPGANVLTF
NA,few,TRBJ1-1,TRBV6-6,TGTGCCAGCAGTTTCCCTTTAGGGTCCCAGGGGTCCGAAGCTTTCTTT,CASSFPLGSQGSEAFF
TRBD1,few,TRBJ1-1,TRBV7-9,TGTGCCAGCAGAAACGACAGGGGTGGGACTGAAGCTTTCTTT,CASRNDRGGTEAFF
TRBD1,NA,TRBJ1-2,TRBV19,TGTGCCAGTAGTACAGTACAGGGGGCGAGATATGGCTACACCTTC,CASSTVQGARYGYTF
NA,NA,TRBJ1-5,TRBV10-3,TGTGCCATCAGTGAACCTTCGGGTCAGCCCCAGCATTTT,CAISEPSGQPQHF
TRBD1,NA,TRBJ1-1,TRBV27,TGTGCCAGCAGTTACAGGGGGCGGCAAATTGAGCACACTGAAGCTTTCTTT,CASSYRGRQIEHTEAFF
TRBD1,NA,TRBJ1-5,TRBV6-2/TRBV6-3,TGTGCCAGCAGCGGCGGACAGGGGAATCAGCCCCAGCATTTT,CASSGGQGNQPQHF
TRBD1,NA,TRBJ1-1,TRBV19,TGTGCCAGTAGTATTGACAGGGCCTCTAACACTGAAGCTTTCTTT,CASSIDRASNTEAFF
NA,NA,TRBJ2-6,TRBV7-9,TGTGCCAGCAGCTTAGGCGGGGGCCGCTCTGGGGCCAACGTCCTGACTTTC,CASSLGGGRSGANVLTF
TRBD2,NA,TRBJ2-5,TRBV3-1/TRBV3-2,TGTGCCAGCAGCCAAGCCTCGATAGCGGGGGGGGAGACCCAGTACTTC,CASSQASIAGGETQYF
TRBD1,NA,TRBJ2-1,TRBV6-6,TGTGCCAGCAGCAACGGACAGGGCTCCTACAATGAGCAGTTCTTC,CASSNGQGSYNEQFF
NA,NA,TRBJ1-5,TRBV20-1,TGCAGTGCTAGTATGGGGGGTGCCCAGCATTTT,CSASMGGAQHF
TRBD2,once,TRBJ2-1,TRBV3-1/TRBV3-2,TGTGCCAGCAGCGCCCTAGCGGGGACCTACAATGAGCAGTTCTTC,CASSALAGTYNEQFF
NA,NA,TRBJ1-1,TRBV19,TGTGCCAGTAGTATAGTAATAGACACTGAAGCTTTCTTT,CASSIVIDTEAFF
NA,NA,TRBJ2-7,TRBV9,TGTGCCAGTGGGGGGAAATACGAGCAGTACTTC,CASGGKYEQYF
NA,NA,TRBJ1-5,TRBV27,TGTGCCAGCAGTTCCGGGAGTAATCAGCCCCAGCATTTT,CASSSGSNQPQHF
NA,NA,TRBJ1-1,TRBV19,TGTGCCAGTAGTATAGGGGGCACGAACACTGAAGCTTTCTTT,CASSIGGTNTEAFF
TRBD1,few,TRBJ1-2,TRBV2,TGTGCCAGCAGTCTTAGACAGGGGTCGACTCATGGCTACACCTTC,CASSLRQGSTHGYTF
TRBD2,NA,TRBJ2-5,TRBV5-5,TGTGCCAGCAGCTTGGGAGTGGAGCGGGGGTCGGGGACCCAGTACTTC,CASSLGVERGSGTQYF
NA,NA,TRBJ2-3,TRBV10-2,TGCGCCAGCAGTGGGCTCGTGGGGGGGGGCAACCTTAATACGCAGTATTTT,CASSGLVGGGNLNTQYF
NA,NA,TRBJ1-2,TRBV5-1,TGCGCCAGCAGCCCGGAGGGTGGGTATGGCTACACCTTC,CASSPEGGYGYTF